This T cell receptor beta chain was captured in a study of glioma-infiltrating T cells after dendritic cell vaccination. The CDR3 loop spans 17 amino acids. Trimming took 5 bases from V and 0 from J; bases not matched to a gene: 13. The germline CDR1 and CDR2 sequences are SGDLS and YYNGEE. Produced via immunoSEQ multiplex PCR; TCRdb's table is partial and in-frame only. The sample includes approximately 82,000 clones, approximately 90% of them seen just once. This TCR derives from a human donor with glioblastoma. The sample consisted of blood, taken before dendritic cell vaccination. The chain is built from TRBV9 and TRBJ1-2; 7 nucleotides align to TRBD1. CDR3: CASSAGLWDSTNYGYTF. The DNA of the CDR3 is TGTGCCAGCAGTGCTGGTTTGTGGGACAGTACTAACTATGGCTACACCTTC. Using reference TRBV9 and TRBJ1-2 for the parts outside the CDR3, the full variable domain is DSGVTQTPKHLITATGQRVTLRCSPRSGDLSVYWYQQSLDQGLQFLIQYYNGEERAKGNILERFSAQQFPDLHSELNLSSLELGDSALYFCASSAGLWDSTNYGYTFGSGTRLTVV.